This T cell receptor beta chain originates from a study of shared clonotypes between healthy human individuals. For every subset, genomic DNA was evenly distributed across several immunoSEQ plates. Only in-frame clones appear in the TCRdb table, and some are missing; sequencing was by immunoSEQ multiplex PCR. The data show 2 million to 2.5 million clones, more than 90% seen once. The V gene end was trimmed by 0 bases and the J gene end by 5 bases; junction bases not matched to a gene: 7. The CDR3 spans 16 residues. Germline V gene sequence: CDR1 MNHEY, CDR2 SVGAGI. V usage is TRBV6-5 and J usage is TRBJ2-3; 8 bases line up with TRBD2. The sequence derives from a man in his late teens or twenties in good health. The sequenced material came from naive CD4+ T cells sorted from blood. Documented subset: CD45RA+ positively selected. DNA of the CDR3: TGTGCCAGCAGTTACTCATCGGGAGGGGTACTAGATACGCAGTATTTT. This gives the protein CASSYSSGGVLDTQYF.